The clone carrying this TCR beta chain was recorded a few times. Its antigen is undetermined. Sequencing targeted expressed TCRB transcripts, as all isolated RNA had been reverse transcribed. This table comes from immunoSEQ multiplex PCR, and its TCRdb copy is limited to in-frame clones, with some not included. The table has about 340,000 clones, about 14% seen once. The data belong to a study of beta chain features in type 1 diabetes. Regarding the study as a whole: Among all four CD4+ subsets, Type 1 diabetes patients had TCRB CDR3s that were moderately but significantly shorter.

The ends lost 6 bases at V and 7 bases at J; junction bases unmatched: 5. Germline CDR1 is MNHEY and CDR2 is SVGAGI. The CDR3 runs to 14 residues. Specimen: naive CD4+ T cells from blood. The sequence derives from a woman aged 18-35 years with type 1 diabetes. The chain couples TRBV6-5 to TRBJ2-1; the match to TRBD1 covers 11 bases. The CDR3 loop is CASSGQGAGNEQFF. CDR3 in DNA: TGTGCCAGCAGCGGACAGGGGGCGGGAAATGAGCAGTTCTTC.